This T cell receptor beta chain is from a study of blood T cell repertoires in COVID-19. In the original workflow: Reference gene primers were amplified, and this amplification served to estimate nucleated cell counts. Libraries were prepared by immunoSEQ multiplex PCR; TCRdb keeps only in-frame clonotypes and omits some of them. The V and J calls and clone size are taken from that table; D and trimming were inferred from the DNA. This sample carries hundreds of thousands of clones, roughly 88% of them seen once, and the ten largest clones take roughly 7%. This receptor was obtained from a woman aged 25 to 39 who had recovered from COVID-19. Specimen: peripheral blood.

CDR3 in amino acids: CATSDTGQGSYEQYF. CDR3 nucleotide sequence: TGTGCCACCAGTGATACGGGACAGGGCTCCTACGAGCAGTACTTC. The rearrangement uses TRBV24-1 and TRBJ2-7; 9 bases are shared with TRBD1. The CDR3 covers 15 residues. CDR1 is KGHDR, CDR2 SFDVKD, per germline. J lost 0 bases, V lost 3 bases, and 2 bases had no gene match.